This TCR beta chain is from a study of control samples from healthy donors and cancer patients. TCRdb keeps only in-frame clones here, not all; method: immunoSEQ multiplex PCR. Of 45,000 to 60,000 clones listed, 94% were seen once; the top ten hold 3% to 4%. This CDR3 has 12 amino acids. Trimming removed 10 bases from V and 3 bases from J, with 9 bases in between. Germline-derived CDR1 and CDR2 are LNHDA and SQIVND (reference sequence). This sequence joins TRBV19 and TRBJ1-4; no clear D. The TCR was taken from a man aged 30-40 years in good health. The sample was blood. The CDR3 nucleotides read TGTGCCACCACAGAAGCTAATGAAAAACTGTTTTTT. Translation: CATTEANEKLFF.